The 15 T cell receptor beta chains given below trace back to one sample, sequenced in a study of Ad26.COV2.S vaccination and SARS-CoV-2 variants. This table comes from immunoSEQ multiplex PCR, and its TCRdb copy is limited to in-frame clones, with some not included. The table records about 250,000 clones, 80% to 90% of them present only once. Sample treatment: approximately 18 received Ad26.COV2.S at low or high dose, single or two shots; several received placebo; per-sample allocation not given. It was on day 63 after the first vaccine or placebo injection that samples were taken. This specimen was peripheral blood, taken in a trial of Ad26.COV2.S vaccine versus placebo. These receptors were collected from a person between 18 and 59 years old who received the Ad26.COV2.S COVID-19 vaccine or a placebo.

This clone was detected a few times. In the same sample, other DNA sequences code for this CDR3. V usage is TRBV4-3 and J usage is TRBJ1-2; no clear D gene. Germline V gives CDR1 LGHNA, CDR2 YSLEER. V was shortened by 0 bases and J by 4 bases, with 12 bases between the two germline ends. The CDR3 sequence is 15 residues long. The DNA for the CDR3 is TGCGCCAGCAGCCAAGATCGTGGCAGTATCTATGGCTACACCTTC. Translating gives CASSQDRGSIYGYTF.

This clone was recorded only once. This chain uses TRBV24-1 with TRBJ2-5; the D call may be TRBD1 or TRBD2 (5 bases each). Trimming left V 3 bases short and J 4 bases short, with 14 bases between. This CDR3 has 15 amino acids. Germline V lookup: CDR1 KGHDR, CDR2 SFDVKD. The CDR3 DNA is TGTGCCACCAGTGATCCGGGGACGTCGGGAGAGACCCAGTACTTC. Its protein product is CATSDPGTSGETQYF.

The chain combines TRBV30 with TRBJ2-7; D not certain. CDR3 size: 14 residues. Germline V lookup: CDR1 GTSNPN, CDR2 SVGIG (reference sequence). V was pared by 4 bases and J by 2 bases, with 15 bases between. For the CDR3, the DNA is TGTGCCTGGACACCCAGTCGGTCCACCTACGAGCAGTACTTC. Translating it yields CAWTPSRSTYEQYF.

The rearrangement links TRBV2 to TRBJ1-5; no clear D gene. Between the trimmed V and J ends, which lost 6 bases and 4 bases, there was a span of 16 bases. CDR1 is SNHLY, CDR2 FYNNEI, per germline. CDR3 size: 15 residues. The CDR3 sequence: CASSEQGNSNQPQHF. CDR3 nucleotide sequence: TGTGCCAGCAGCGAGCAAGGGAACTCAAATCAGCCCCAGCATTTT.

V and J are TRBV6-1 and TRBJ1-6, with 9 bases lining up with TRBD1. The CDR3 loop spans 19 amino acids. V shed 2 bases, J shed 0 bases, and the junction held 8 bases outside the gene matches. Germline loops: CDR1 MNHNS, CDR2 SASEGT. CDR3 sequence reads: CASSEYSDRGSSYNSPLHF. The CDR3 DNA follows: TGTGCCAGCAGTGAATACTCGGACAGGGGAAGCTCCTATAATTCACCCCTCCACTTT.

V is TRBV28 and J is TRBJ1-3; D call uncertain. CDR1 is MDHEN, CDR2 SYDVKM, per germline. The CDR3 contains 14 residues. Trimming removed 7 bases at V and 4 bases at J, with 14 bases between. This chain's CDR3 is CASTKEISGNTIYF. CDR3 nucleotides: TGTGCCAGCACGAAGGAGATTAGCGGAAACACCATATATTTT.

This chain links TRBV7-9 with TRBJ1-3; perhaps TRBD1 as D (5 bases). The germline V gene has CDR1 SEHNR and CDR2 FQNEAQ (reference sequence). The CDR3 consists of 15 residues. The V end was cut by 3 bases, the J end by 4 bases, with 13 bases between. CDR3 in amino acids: CASSFLTGRGNTIYF. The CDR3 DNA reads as TGTGCCAGCAGCTTCCTCACAGGCCGAGGAAACACCATATATTTT. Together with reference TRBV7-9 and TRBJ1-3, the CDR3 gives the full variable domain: DTGVSQNPRHKITKRGQNVTFRCDPISEHNRLYWYRQTLGQGPEFLTYFQNEAQLEKSRLLSDRFSAERPKGSFSTLEIQRTEQGDSAMYLCASSFLTGRGNTIYFGEGSWLTVV.

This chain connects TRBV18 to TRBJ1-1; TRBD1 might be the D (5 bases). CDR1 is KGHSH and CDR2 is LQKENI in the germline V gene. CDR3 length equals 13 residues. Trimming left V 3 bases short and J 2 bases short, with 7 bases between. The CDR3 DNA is TGTGCCAGCTCACCCGGGACTAACACTGAAGCTTTCTTT. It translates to CASSPGTNTEAFF.

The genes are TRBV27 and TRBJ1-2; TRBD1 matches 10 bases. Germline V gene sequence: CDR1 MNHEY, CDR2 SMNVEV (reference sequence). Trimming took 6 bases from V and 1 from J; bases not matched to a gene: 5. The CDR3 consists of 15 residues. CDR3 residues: CASSPRDRGNYGYTF. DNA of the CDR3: TGTGCCAGCAGCCCACGGGACAGGGGTAACTATGGCTACACCTTC.

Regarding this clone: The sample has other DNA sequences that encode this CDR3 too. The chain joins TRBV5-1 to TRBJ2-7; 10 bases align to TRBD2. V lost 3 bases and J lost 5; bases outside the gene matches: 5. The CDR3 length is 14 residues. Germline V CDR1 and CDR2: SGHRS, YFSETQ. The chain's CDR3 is CASSSLAGVDEQYF. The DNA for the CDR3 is TGCGCCAGCAGCTCCCTAGCGGGAGTTGACGAGCAGTACTTC.

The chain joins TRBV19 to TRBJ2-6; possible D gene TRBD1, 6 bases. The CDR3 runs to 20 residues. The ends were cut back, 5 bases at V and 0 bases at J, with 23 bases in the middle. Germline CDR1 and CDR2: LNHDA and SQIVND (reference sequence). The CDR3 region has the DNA TGTGCCAGTAGTGTCAGCCCAGTGGGGGCGGGTCGCTCTGGGGCCAACGTCCTGACTTTC. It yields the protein CASSVSPVGAGRSGANVLTF.

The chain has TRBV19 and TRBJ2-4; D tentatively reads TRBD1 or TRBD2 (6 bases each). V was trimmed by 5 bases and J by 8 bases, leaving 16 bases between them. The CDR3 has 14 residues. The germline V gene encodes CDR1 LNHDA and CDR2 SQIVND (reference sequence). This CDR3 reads CASSLMGGPYIQYF. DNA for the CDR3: TGTGCCAGTAGTCTCATGGGGGGCCCATACATTCAGTACTTC.

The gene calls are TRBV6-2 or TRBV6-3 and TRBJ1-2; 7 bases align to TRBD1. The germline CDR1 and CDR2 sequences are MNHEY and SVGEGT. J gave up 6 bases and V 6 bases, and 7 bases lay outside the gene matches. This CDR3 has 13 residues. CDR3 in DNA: TGTGCCAGCAGCTTCAGGGGGTTTAATGGCTACACCTTC. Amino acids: CASSFRGFNGYTF.

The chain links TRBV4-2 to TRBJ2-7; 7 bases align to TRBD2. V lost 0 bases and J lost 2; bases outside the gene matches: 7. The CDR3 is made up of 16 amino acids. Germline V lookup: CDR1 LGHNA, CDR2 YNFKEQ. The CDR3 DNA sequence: TGTGCCAGCAGCCAAGATCCCGCTAGCGGTGCCTACGAGCAGTACTTC. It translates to CASSQDPASGAYEQYF.

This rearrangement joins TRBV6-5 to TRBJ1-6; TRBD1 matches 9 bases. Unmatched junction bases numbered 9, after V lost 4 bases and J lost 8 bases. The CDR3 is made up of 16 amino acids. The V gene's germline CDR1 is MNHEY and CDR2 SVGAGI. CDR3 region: CASSSTPQGAYSPLHF. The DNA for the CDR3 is TGTGCCAGCAGTTCCACACCACAGGGGGCTTATTCACCCCTCCACTTT.